This T cell receptor beta chain was recorded in a study of T cells after yellow fever vaccination. TCRdb re-called the 5' RACE reads with MiXCR, one entry per CDR3 protein. Of 320,000 or so distinct CDR3 sequences in the sample, roughly 8.6% were seen once. Germline V gene sequence: CDR1 LNHDA, CDR2 SQIVND (reference sequence). The CDR3 is 15 amino acids. Trimming shortened V by 7 bases and J by 1 base, and 14 bases separated the two germline ends. The chain couples TRBV19 to TRBJ1-5; D unresolved. The sequence came from a man aged 18 to 30 who received the YFV17D yellow fever vaccine. This material consisted of PBMCs, taken around 45 days after the first yellow fever vaccination. CDR3 amino acids: CASIYSEMSNQPQHF. CDR3 in DNA: TGTGCCAGTATTTATTCGGAGATGAGCAATCAGCCCCAGCATTTT.